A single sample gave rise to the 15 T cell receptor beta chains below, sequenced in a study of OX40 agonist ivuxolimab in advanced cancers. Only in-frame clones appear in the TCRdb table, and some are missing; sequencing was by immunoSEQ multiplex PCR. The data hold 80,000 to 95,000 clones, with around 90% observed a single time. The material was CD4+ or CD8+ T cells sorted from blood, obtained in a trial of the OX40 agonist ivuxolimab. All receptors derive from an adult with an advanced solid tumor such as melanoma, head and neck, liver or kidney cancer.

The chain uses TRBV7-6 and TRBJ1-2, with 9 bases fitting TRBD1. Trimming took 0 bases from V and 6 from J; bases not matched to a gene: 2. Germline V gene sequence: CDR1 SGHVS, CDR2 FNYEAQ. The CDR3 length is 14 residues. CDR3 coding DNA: TGTGCCAGCAGCTTAGCGCGGACAGGGGATGGCTACACCTTC. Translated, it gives CASSLARTGDGYTF.

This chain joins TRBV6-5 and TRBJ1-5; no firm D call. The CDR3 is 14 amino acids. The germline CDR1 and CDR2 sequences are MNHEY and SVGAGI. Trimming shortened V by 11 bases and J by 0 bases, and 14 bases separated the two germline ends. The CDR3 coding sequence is TGTGCCGCTGCTGTCGATTATAGCAATCAGCCCCAGCATTTT. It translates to CAAAVDYSNQPQHF.

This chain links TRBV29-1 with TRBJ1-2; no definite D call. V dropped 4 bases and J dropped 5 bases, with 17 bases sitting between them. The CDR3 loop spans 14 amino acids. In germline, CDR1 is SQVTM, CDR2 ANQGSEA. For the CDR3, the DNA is TGCAGCGTTGCTAGGACTTCTTCCGAATATGGCTACACCTTC. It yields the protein CSVARTSSEYGYTF.

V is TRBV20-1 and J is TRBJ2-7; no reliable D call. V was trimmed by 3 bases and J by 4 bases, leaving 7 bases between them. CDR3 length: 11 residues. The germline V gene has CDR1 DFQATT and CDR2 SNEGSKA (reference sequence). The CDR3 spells CSASRSYEQYF. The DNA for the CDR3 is TGCAGTGCTAGTAGATCTTACGAGCAGTACTTC.

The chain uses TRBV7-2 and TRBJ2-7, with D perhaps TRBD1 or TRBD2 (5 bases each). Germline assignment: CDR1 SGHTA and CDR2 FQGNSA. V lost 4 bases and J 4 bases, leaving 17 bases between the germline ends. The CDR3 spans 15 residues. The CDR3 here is CASSSSGTRRYEQYF. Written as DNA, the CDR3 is TGTGCCAGCAGCTCTTCCGGGACCAGGAGGTACGAGCAGTACTTC.

The CDR3 protein is CASSARERHTDTQYF. The CDR3, as DNA: TGTGCCAGCAGTGCCCGTGAGCGGCACACAGATACGCAGTATTTT. V and J are TRBV6-1 and TRBJ2-3, with a possible D match to TRBD2 (5 bases). Trimming took off 4 bases at V and 2 bases at J, with 13 bases between the two ends. The germline gives CDR1 MNHNS, CDR2 SASEGT. This CDR3 is built from 15 residues.

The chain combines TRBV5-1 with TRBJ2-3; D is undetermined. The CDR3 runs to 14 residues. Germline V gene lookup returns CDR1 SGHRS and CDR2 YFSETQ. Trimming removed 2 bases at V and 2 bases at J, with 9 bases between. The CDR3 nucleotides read TGCGCCAGCAGCTTTAGTCCCCCCACAGATACGCAGTATTTT. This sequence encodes CASSFSPPTDTQYF. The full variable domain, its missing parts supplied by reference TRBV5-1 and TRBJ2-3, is KAGVTQTPRYLIKTRGQQVTLSCSPISGHRSVSWYQQTPGQGLQFLFEYFSETQRNKGNFPGRFSGRQFSNSRSEMNVSTLELGDSALYLCASSFSPPTDTQYFGPGTRLTVL.

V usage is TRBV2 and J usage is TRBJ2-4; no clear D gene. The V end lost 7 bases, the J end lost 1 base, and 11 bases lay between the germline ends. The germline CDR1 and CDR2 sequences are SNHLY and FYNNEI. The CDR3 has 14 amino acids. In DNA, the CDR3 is TGTGCCAGCATAGAGCAGATGGCCAAAAACATTCAGTACTTC. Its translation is CASIEQMAKNIQYF.

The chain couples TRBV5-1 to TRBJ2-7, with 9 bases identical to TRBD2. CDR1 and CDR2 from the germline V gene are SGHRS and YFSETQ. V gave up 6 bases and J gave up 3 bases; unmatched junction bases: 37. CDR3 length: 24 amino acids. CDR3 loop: CASNKQPPVAVSSGVLWEGYEQYF. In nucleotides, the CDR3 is TGCGCCAGCAACAAACAACCCCCAGTAGCGGTGTCTAGCGGGGTCTTGTGGGAGGGCTACGAGCAGTACTTC.

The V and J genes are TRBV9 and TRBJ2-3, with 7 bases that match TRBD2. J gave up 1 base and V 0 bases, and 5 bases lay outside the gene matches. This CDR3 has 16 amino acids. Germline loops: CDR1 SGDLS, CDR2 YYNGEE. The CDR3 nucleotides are TGTGCCAGCAGCGTAGTAGGAGCGGGACGCACAGATACGCAGTATTTT. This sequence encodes CASSVVGAGRTDTQYF.

CDR3 DNA sequence: TGCAGCGTCACCGGGACAGATAACACTGAAGCTTTCTTT. It is translated as CSVTGTDNTEAFF. The V call is TRBV29-1, the J call TRBJ1-1; 7 bases line up with TRBD1. The CDR3 loop spans 13 amino acids. Trimming at V came to 6 bases and at J to 2 bases, leaving 6 bases not matched to a gene. Germline values: CDR1 SQVTM, CDR2 ANQGSEA.

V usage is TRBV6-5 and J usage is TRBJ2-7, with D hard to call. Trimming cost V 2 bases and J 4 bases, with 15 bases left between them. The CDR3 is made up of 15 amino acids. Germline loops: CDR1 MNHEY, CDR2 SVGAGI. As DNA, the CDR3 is TGTGCCAGCAGTTACAGTGTGTCCCCCGGATACGAGCAGTACTTC. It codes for CASSYSVSPGYEQYF.

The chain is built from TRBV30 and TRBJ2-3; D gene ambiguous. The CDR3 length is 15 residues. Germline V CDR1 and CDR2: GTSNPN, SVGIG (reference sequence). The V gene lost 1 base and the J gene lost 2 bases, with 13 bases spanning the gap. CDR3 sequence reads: CAWSALGGNTDTQYF. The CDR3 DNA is TGTGCCTGGAGTGCCTTAGGCGGAAACACAGATACGCAGTATTTT.

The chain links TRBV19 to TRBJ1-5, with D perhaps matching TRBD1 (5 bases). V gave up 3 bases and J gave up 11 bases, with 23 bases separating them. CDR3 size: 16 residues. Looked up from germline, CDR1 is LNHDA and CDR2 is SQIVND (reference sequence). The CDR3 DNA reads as TGTGCCAGTAGTATTGTGACAGACAATTCCGGGGGGGCCCAGCATTTT. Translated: CASSIVTDNSGGAQHF.

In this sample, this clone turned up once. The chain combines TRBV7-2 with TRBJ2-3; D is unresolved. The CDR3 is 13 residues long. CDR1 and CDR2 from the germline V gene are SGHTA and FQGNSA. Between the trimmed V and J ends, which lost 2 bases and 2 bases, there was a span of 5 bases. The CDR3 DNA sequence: TGTGCCAGCAGCTTACGTGACACAGATACGCAGTATTTT. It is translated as CASSLRDTDTQYF.